This is a list of T cell receptor beta chains from one sample in a study of blood T cells in healthy people across ages. TCRdb recomputed calls from the 5' RACE reads with MiXCR, one row per CDR3 protein. The data contain approximately 1,700,000 distinct CDR3 sequences, approximately 40% of them singletons. Sequenced sample: blood. Receptors originate from a human donor in good health. CDR3s include the opening cysteine and the closing phenylalanine or tryptophan. The order of the fields is CDR3 protein, CDR3 DNA, J gene, D gene, V gene, clone size. D genes are given only for firm matches. Only part of the rows carry a size: once, few, many, or a class if the clone is expanded.

CASSLTMEVAFF TGTGCCAGCAGCTTAACGATGGAGGTAGCTTTCTTT TRBJ1-1 NA TRBV7-2 NA
CASSSARPVNTEAFF TGTGCCAGCAGCTCGGCCCGACCGGTGAACACTGAAGCTTTCTTT TRBJ1-1 NA TRBV7-9 few
CASSLRRQAGNEQFF TGTGCCAGCAGCTTAAGGCGACAGGCGGGCAATGAGCAGTTCTTC TRBJ2-1 NA TRBV7-2 few
CASSSTDRGASNEQFF TGCGCCAGCAGCTCTACTGACAGGGGAGCCTCCAATGAGCAGTTCTTC TRBJ2-1 TRBD1 TRBV5-1 once
CASSFTTGTGYEQYF TGCGCCAGCAGCTTCACCACCGGGACAGGCTACGAGCAGTACTTC TRBJ2-7 TRBD1 TRBV4-3 NA
CSAQRGVGGNIQYF TGCAGTGCTCAGAGAGGAGTGGGGGGAAACATTCAGTACTTC TRBJ2-4 NA TRBV20-1 NA
CSARSVLGYEQYF TGTAGTGCTAGATCGGTATTGGGTTACGAGCAGTACTTC TRBJ2-7 NA TRBV20-1 NA
CASSLRANAGQGATEAFF TGTGCCAGCAGCTTGAGGGCGAACGCGGGACAGGGAGCCACTGAAGCTTTCTTT TRBJ1-1 TRBD1 TRBV5-5 few
CASSLTLAYSEQFF TGCGCCAGCAGCCTTACTCTGGCTTATAGTGAGCAGTTCTTC TRBJ2-1 NA TRBV5-1 NA
CASSFDLGSSYNEQFF TGTGCCAGCAGTTTCGACTTGGGAAGCTCCTACAATGAGCAGTTCTTC TRBJ2-1 NA TRBV12-3/TRBV12-4 NA
CASSQVFKGSRGYTF TGCGCCAGCAGCCAAGTGTTTAAGGGTTCGCGGGGCTACACCTTC TRBJ1-2 NA TRBV4-1 NA
CSVGRTGTSTDTQYF TGCAGCGTTGGCAGGACAGGGACTAGCACAGATACGCAGTATTTT TRBJ2-3 TRBD1 TRBV29-1 NA
CASSYSGPPYEQYF TGTGCCAGCAGTTACTCCGGGCCACCCTACGAGCAGTACTTC TRBJ2-7 NA TRBV6-5 NA
CASSQGRAYEQFF TGCGCCAGCAGCCAAGGAAGGGCCTATGAGCAGTTCTTC TRBJ2-1 NA TRBV4-3 NA
CASSVEILPRSHYGYTF TGTGCCAGCAGCGTAGAAATCCTTCCCCGATCCCACTATGGCTACACCTTC TRBJ1-2 NA TRBV9 NA
CASSQDPTDGCTF TGCGCCAGCAGCCAAGATCCCACCGATGGCTGCACCTTC TRBJ1-2 NA TRBV4-1 NA
CSVEEGNEKLFF TGCAGCGTTGAGGAGGGAAATGAAAAACTGTTTTTT TRBJ1-4 NA TRBV29-1 NA
CASSLVEGGSRGGELFF TGCGCCAGCAGCCTGGTGGAGGGGGGTTCCAGGGGCGGGGAGCTGTTTTTT TRBJ2-2 NA TRBV4-1 few
CASSPRLAGNQETQYF TGCGCCAGCAGCCCACGACTAGCGGGGAACCAAGAGACCCAGTACTTC TRBJ2-5 TRBD2 TRBV5-1 few
CASSLDHTRLNTQYF TGCGCCAGCAGCCTAGACCACACTCGCCTCAATACGCAGTATTTT TRBJ2-3 NA TRBV4-3 NA
CASSLEDGSTDTQYF TGCGCCAGCAGCTTGGAGGACGGTAGCACAGATACGCAGTATTTT TRBJ2-3 NA TRBV5-1 NA